Sequencing of this TCR beta chain was carried out in a study of T cell repertoires in cytomegalovirus infection. Study-wide background: CMV infection and matching HLA type were both indicated by public TCR beta signatures.

Overall study findings and caveats: Dominant in the ex vivo response were TCR beta clonotypes restricted by HLA-C and specific for CMV. Using cumulative public TCR beta family frequency, the authors identified those who carried CMV together with the relevant HLA.

Germline trimming cut 7 bases from V and 4 bases from J; bases unmatched to any gene: 15. Germline V gene sequence: CDR1 LNHDA, CDR2 SQIVND (reference sequence). The length of the CDR3 is 17 residues. In TCRdb, the reads were re-called with MiXCR into one record per CDR3 protein. Of 480,000 or so distinct CDR3 sequences in the sample, around 11% were seen once. This clonotype was seen at least ten times. Its antigen is unidentified. Input material: PBMCs. The rearrangement joins TRBV19 to TRBJ1-2; TRBD1 aligns across 10 bases. The TCR sequence derives from a human donor in good health (CMV status not recorded). Some clones in this sample may be carry-over from other donors' samples. In DNA form, the CDR3 reads TGTGCCAGTACCTACCGGGACAGGGGCTATACTAGCTATGGCTACACCTTC. This encodes CASTYRDRGYTSYGYTF.